Listed below are T cell receptor beta chains from one sample, sequenced in a study of blood T cell repertoires in COVID-19. Using immunoSEQ multiplex PCR, the repertoire was profiled, and TCRdb retains in-frame clones only, with some absent. The repertoire holds some 190,000 clones, approximately 90% seen once, with less than 7.5% in the top ten. Material for sequencing was peripheral blood. All receptors come from a woman aged 40 to 55 who had recovered from COVID-19. CDR3s include the opening cysteine and the closing phenylalanine or tryptophan. Fields, in order: clone size, J gene, V gene, D gene, CDR3 protein, CDR3 DNA. D genes are given only for firm matches. Some rows mark clone size as missing; the rest say once, few, many or name a class of expanded clone.

.	TRBJ2-1	TRBV27	TRBD2	CASSSGTSFYNEQFF	TGTGCCAGCAGTTCTGGGACTAGCTTCTACAATGAGCAGTTCTTC
.	TRBJ1-1	TRBV7-3	.	CASSLTWETEAFF	TGTGCCAGCAGCTTAACGTGGGAGACTGAAGCTTTCTTT
.	TRBJ1-2	TRBV11-2	TRBD1	CASSSPDREWHYGYTF	TGTGCCAGCAGCTCCCCGGACAGGGAGTGGCACTATGGCTACACCTTC
.	TRBJ1-1	TRBV27	.	CASSSLEGRWTEAFF	TGTGCCAGCAGTTCCTTAGAGGGGAGGTGGACTGAAGCTTTCTTT
.	TRBJ1-4	TRBV24-1	.	CATSAGGEKLFF	TGTGCCACCAGTGCCGGCGGGGAAAAACTGTTTTTT
.	TRBJ2-7	TRBV4-3	.	CASSQVAASSYEQYF	TGCGCCAGCAGCCAAGTAGCAGCCAGCTCCTACGAGCAGTACTTC
few	TRBJ2-2	TRBV5-6	TRBD1	CASGAPGTGNTGELFF	TGTGCCAGCGGAGCCCCCGGGACAGGGAACACCGGGGAGCTGTTTTTT
.	TRBJ2-7	TRBV18	TRBD2	CASSPTSGLVDEQYF	TGTGCCAGCTCACCGACTAGCGGCCTTGTCGACGAGCAGTACTTC
.	TRBJ2-2	TRBV27	.	CASSPGEGGGPGELFF	TGTGCCAGCAGCCCAGGGGAGGGAGGAGGGCCCGGGGAGCTGTTTTTT
.	TRBJ1-1	TRBV2	TRBD1	CASSTDRGMNTEAFF	TGTGCCAGCAGTACGGACAGGGGGATGAACACTGAAGCTTTCTTT
.	TRBJ1-2	TRBV3-1/TRBV3-2	.	CASSQVAGSYGYTF	TGTGCCAGCAGCCAAGTCGCGGGTAGCTATGGCTACACCTTC
.	TRBJ1-6	TRBV2	.	CASREDSLRHSPLHF	TGTGCCAGCAGGGAAGACAGTCTCCGACATTCACCCCTCCACTTT
.	TRBJ1-2	TRBV5-6	TRBD1	CASSLILDREYSYGYTF	TGTGCCAGCAGCTTAATACTGGACAGGGAATATAGCTATGGCTACACCTTC
.	TRBJ1-4	TRBV6-5	TRBD1	CASIAGGATNEKLFF	TGTGCCAGCATCGCAGGGGGCGCAACTAATGAAAAACTGTTTTTT
.	TRBJ2-4	TRBV6-5	.	CASGTEYIQYF	TGTGCCAGCGGTACAGAGTACATTCAGTACTTC
.	TRBJ2-5	TRBV27	.	CASSLGGSQETQYF	TGTGCCAGCAGTTTAGGAGGGAGCCAAGAGACCCAGTACTTC
.	TRBJ1-1	TRBV28	TRBD1	CASTPFPGQGALPEAFF	TGTGCCAGCACCCCTTTCCCGGGACAGGGGGCACTACCTGAAGCTTTCTTT
once	TRBJ2-3	TRBV3-1/TRBV3-2	.	CASSQSREFDTQYF	TGTGCCAGCAGCCAATCTCGGGAGTTTGATACGCAGTATTTT
.	TRBJ1-4	TRBV30	TRBD1	CALYKPGQKKLFF	TGTGCCTTATACAAACCGGGACAGAAAAAACTGTTTTTT
.	TRBJ2-1	TRBV1	.	CTSSHRLAERCSNEQFF	TGCACCAGCAGCCACCGACTAGCGGAGAGATGCTCCAATGAGCAGTTCTTC
.	TRBJ1-4	TRBV30	.	CAWRAGSITNEKLFF	TGTGCCTGGAGGGCGGGGTCTATTACTAATGAAAAACTGTTTTTT
.	TRBJ1-1	TRBV16	.	CASSPLGENTEAFF	TGTGCCAGCAGCCCGCTAGGGGAGAACACTGAAGCTTTCTTT
once	TRBJ1-5	TRBV15	TRBD1	CATRTGGNQPQHF	TGTGCCACCCGGACAGGGGGGAATCAGCCCCAGCATTTT